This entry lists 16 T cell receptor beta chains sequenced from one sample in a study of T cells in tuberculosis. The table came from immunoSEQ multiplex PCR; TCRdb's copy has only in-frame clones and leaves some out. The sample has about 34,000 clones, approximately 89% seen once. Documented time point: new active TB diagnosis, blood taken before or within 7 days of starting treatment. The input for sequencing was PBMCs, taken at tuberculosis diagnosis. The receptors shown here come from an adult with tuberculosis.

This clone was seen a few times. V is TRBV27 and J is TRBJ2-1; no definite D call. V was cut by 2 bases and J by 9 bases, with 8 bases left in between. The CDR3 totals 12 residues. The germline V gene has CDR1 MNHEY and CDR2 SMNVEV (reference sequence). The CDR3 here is CASSLTGSEQFF. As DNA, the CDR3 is TGTGCCAGCAGTTTAACCGGTAGTGAGCAGTTCTTC.

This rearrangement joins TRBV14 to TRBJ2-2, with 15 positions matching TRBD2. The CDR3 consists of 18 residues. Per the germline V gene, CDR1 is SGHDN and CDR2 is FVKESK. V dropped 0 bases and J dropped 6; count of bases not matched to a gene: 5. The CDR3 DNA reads TGTGCCAGCAGCCAAGAGATCGGGACTAGCGGGGGGCCCGGGGAGCTGTTTTTT. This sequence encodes CASSQEIGTSGGPGELFF.

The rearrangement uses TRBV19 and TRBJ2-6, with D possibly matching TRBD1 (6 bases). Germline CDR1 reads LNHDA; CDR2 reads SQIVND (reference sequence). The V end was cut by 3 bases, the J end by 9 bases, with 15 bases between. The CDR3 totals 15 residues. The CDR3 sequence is CASSILAGDVNVLTF. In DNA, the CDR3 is TGTGCCAGTAGTATCCTGGCAGGGGATGTCAACGTCCTGACTTTC.

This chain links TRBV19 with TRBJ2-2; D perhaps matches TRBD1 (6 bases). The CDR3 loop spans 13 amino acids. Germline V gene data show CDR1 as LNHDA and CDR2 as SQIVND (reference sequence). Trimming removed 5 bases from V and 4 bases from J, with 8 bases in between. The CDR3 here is CASSATGTGELFF. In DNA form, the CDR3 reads TGTGCCAGTAGTGCGACAGGCACCGGGGAGCTGTTTTTT.

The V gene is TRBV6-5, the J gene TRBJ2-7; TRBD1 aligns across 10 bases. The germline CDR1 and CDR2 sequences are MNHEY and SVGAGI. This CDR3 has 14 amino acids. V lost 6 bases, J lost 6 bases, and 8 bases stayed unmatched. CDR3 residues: CASSQGQGSREQYF. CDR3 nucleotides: TGTGCCAGCAGCCAGGGACAGGGGAGCCGCGAGCAGTACTTC.

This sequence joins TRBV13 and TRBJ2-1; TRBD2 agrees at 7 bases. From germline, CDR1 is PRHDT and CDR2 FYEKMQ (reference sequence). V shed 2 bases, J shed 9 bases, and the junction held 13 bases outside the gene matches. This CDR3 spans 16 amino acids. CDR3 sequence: CASSLRGGTMFLEQFF. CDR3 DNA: TGTGCCAGCAGCTTAAGGGGCGGGACTATGTTTCTTGAGCAGTTCTTC.

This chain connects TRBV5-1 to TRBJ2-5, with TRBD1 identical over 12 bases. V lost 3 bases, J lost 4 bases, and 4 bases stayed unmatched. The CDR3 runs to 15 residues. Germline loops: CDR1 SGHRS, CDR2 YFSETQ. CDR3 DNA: TGCGCCAGCAGCTGGGACAGGGGGCTAGGAGAGACCCAGTACTTC. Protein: CASSWDRGLGETQYF.

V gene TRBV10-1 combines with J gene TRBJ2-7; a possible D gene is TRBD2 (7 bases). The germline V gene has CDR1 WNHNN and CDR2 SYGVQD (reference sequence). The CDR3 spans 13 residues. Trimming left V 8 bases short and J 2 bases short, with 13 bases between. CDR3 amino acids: CASGKGGTYEQYF. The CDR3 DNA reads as TGCGCCAGCGGGAAGGGGGGGACCTACGAGCAGTACTTC.

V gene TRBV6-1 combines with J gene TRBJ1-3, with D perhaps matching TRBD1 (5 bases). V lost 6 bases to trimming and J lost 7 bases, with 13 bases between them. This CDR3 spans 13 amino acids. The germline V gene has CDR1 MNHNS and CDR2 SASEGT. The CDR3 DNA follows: TGTGCCAGCAGCCGAGTGGGGGGTAACACCATATATTTT. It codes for CASSRVGGNTIYF.

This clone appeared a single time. The CDR3 bases are TGTGCCAGCAGTTTTTTTCAGGGTAGCTCCTACGAGCAGTACTTC. Translating it yields CASSFFQGSSYEQYF. J is TRBJ2-7 and V is TRBV28; TRBD1 is a possible D gene (5 bases). Germline lookup yields CDR1 MDHEN and CDR2 SYDVKM. The CDR3 is made up of 15 amino acids. V was shortened by 3 bases and J by 0 bases, with 12 bases between the two germline ends.

This chain's CDR3 is CASSSVYTEAFF. The CDR3 DNA is TGTGCCAGCAGCTCCGTTTACACTGAAGCTTTCTTT. The gene calls are TRBV7-2 and TRBJ1-1, with D uncertain. V was cut by 4 bases and J by 3 bases, with 6 bases left in between. CDR1 SGHTA and CDR2 FQGNSA come from the germline V gene. This CDR3 has 12 amino acids.

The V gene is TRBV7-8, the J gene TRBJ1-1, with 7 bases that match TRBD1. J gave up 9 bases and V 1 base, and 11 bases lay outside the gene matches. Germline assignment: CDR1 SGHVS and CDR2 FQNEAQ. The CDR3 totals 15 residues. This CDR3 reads CASSLVGGPDTKAFF. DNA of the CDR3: TGTGCCAGCAGCTTAGTAGGGGGCCCCGATACGAAAGCTTTCTTT.

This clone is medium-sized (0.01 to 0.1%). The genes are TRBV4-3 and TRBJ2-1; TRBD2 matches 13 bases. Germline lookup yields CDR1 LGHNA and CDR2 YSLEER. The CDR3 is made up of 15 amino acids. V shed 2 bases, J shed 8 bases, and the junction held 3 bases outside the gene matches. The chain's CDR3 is CASSQTSGGGDEQFF. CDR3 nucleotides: TGCGCCAGCAGCCAAACTAGCGGGGGGGGCGATGAGCAGTTCTTC.

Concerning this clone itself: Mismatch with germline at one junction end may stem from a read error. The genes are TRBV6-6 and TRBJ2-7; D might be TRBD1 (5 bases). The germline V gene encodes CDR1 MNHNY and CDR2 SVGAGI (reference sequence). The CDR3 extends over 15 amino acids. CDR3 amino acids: CASSPVQGGSSEQYF. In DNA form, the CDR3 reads TGTGCCAGCAGCCCCGTGCAGGGTGGGTCCTCCGAGCAGTACTTC.

The DNA of the CDR3 is TGTGCCAGCAGTGTCGAGGGGGCGGTCAATCAGCCCCAGCATTTT. This translates into CASSVEGAVNQPQHF. The chain has TRBV6-1 and TRBJ1-5; 7 bases match TRBD1. The length of the CDR3 is 15 residues. Germline V gene lookup returns CDR1 MNHNS and CDR2 SASEGT. Unmatched junction bases numbered 6, after V lost 4 bases and J lost 3 bases.

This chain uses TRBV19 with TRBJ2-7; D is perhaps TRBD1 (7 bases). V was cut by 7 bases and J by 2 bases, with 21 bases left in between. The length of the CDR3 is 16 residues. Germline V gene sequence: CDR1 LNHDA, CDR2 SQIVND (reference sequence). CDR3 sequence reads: CASNSNSGGRTYEQYF. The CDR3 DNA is TGTGCCAGTAACTCCAACTCAGGGGGGCGTACCTACGAGCAGTACTTC.